This TCR beta chain was observed in a study of OX40 agonist ivuxolimab in advanced cancers. Assay used: immunoSEQ multiplex PCR; TCRdb lists only in-frame clones, some missing. The sample lists about 60,000 clones, around nine tenths occurring once. This CDR3 is built from 13 residues. Germline V gene sequence: CDR1 LNHDA, CDR2 SQIVND (reference sequence). The V end was cut by 5 bases, the J end by 9 bases, with 11 bases between. Whole-study findings and limits: Near-lowest levels of clonal expansion characterized partial responders at 0.1-3.0 mg/kg. Certain nonresponding patients likewise had low normalized T-cell clonal expansion. Among T cells, CD8+ cells averaged more expanded clones than CD4+ cells.

A word on this clone: Its antigen is not identified.

The specimen comprised CD4+ or CD8+ T cells sorted from blood, sampled in a trial of the OX40 agonist ivuxolimab. The V and J genes are TRBV19 and TRBJ1-6; D ambiguous. This TCR derives from an adult with an advanced solid tumor such as melanoma, head and neck, liver or kidney cancer. CDR3 residues: CASSGDRSSPLHF. CDR3 bases: TGTGCCAGTAGTGGGGATCGAAGTTCACCCCTCCACTTT.